This T cell receptor (beta chain) is drawn from a study of CD8+ T cells in alopecia areata. The authors extracted RNA and reverse transcribed it into cDNA as the sequencing template. Sequencing used immunoSEQ multiplex PCR; TCRdb keeps in-frame clones, though not all of them. The sample includes approximately 220,000 clones, more than 30% of them seen just once. Germline V gene data show CDR1 as LNHDA and CDR2 as SQIVND (reference sequence). V dropped 9 bases and J dropped 7 bases, with 13 bases sitting between them. CDR3 length: 13 amino acids. Treatment: oral pan-JAK inhibitor, 5-10 mg twice daily. Individuals with alopecia areata gave both lesional scalp punch biopsies and peripheral blood for collection. This clone has only a few counts. Its antigen is currently unknown. Study conclusions and caveats: Many expanded lesional clones remained in scalp and blood on tofacitinib.

The sequenced sample was CD4+ T cells sorted from blood, obtained between weeks 30 and 35, from a patient treated with tofacitinib. The V call is TRBV19, the J call TRBJ1-6, with no clear D. The sequence derives from a human donor with alopecia areata. CDR3: CASTTTLNSPLHF. CDR3 bases: TGTGCCAGCACGACCACCCTGAATTCACCCCTCCACTTT.